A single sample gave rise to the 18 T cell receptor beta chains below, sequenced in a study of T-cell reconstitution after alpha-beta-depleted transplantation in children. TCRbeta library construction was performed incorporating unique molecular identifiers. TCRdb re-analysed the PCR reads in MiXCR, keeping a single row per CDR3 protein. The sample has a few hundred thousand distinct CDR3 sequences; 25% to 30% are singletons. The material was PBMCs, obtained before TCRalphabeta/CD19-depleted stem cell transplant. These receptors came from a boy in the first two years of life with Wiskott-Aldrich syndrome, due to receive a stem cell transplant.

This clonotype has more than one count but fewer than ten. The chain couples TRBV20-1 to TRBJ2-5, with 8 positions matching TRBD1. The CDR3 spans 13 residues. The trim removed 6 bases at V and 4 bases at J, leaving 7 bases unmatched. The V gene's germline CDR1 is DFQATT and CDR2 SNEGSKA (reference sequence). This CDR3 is CSAPRTGRETQYF. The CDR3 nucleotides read TGCAGTGCCCCCCGGACAGGGCGAGAGACCCAGTACTTC.

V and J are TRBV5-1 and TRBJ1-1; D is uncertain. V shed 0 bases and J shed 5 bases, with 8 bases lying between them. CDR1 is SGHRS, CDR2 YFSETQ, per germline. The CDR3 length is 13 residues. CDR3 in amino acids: CASSLDAQTEAFF. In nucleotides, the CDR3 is TGCGCCAGCAGCTTGGATGCCCAGACTGAAGCTTTCTTT.

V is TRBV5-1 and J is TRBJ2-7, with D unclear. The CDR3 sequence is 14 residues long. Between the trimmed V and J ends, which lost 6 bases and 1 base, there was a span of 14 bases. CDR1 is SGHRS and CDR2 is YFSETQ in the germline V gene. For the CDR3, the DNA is TGCGCCAGCACCAATTCGGGTCCGTCCTACGAGCAGTACTTC. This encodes CASTNSGPSYEQYF.

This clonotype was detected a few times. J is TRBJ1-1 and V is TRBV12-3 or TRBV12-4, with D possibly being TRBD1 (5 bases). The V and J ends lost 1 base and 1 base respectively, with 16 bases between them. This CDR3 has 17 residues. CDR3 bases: TGTGCCAGCAGTTTAGTTTCCGCCTGGGACGGGAACACTGAAGCTTTCTTT. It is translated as CASSLVSAWDGNTEAFF.

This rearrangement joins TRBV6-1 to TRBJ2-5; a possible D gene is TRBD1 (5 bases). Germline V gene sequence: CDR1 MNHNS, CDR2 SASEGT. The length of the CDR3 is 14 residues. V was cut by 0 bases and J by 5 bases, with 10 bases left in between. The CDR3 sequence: CASSEAGPGETQYF. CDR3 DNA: TGTGCCAGCAGTGAAGCGGGGCCCGGGGAGACCCAGTACTTC.

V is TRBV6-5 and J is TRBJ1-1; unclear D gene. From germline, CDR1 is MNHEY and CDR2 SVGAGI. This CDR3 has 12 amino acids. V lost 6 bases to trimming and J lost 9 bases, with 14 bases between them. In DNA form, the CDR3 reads TGTGCCAGCAGGAACCTCGGGAGAAAAGCTTTCTTT. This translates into CASRNLGRKAFF.

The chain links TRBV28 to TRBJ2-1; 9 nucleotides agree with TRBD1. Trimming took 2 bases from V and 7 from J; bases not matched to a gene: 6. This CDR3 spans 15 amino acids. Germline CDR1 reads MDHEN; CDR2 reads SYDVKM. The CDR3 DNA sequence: TGTGCCAGCAGTTTAAGGGACAGGGAACGAAATGAGCAGTTCTTC. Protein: CASSLRDRERNEQFF.

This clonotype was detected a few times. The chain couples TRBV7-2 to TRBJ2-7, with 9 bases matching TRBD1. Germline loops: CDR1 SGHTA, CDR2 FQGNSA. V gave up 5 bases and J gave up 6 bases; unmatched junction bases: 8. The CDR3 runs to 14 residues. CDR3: CASSPRTGVLEQYF. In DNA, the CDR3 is TGTGCCAGCAGCCCCCGGACAGGGGTACTCGAGCAGTACTTC.

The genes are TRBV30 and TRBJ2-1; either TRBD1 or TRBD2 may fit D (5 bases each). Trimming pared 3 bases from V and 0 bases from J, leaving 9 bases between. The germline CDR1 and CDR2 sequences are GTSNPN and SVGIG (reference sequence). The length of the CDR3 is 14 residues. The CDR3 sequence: CAWSPGSSYNEQFF. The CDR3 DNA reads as TGTGCCTGGAGCCCAGGGAGCTCCTACAATGAGCAGTTCTTC.

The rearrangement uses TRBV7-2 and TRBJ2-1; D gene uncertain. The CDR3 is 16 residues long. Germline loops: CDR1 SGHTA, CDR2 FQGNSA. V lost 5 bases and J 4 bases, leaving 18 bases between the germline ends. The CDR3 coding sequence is TGTGCCAGCAGCCCTATGCATACGTCCCTTTACAATGAGCAGTTCTTC. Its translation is CASSPMHTSLYNEQFF.

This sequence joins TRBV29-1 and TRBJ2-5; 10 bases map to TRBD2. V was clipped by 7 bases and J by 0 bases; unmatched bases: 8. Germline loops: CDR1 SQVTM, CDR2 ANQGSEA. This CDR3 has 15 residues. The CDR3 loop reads CSAQRGLAYQETQYF. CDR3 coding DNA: TGCAGCGCCCAAAGGGGACTAGCGTACCAAGAGACCCAGTACTTC. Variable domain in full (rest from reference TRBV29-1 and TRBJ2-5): SAVISQKPSRDICQRGTSLTIQCQVDSQVTMMFWYRQQPGQSLTLIATANQGSEATYESGFVIDKFPISRPNLTFSTLTVSNMSPEDSSIYLCSAQRGLAYQETQYFGPGTRLLVL.

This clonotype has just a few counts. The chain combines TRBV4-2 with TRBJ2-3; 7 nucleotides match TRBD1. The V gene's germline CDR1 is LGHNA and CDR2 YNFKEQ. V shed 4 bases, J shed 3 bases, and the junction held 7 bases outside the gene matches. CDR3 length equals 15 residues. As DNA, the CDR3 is TGTGCCAGCAGCCGAGACAGGGCAGGAACAGATACGCAGTATTTT. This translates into CASSRDRAGTDTQYF.

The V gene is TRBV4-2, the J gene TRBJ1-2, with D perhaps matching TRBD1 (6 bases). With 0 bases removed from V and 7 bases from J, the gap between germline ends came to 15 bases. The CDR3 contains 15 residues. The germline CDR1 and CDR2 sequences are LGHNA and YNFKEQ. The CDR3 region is CASSQEQDSVLGYTF. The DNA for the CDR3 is TGTGCCAGCAGCCAAGAACAGGACAGTGTTCTTGGCTACACCTTC.

The CDR3 loop reads CASSRQEYSGTQYF. The DNA of the CDR3 is TGCGCCAGCAGCCGTCAGGAGTATTCGGGCACGCAGTATTTT. This chain joins TRBV5-1 and TRBJ2-3; D ambiguous. The V end lost 4 bases, the J end lost 9 bases, and 18 bases lay between the germline ends. Germline loops: CDR1 SGHRS, CDR2 YFSETQ. The CDR3 extends over 14 amino acids.

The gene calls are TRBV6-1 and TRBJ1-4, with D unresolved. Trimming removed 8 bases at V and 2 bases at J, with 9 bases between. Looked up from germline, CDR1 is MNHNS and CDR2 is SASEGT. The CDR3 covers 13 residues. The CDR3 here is CASAALTNEKLFF. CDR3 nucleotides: TGTGCCAGCGCGGCGCTCACTAATGAAAAACTGTTTTTT.

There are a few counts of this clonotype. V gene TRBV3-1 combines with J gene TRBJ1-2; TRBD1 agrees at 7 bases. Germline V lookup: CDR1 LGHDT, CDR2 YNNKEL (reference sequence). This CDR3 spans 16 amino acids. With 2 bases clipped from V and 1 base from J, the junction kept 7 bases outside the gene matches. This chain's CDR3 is CASSQKATGSNYGYTF. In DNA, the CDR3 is TGTGCCAGCAGCCAAAAGGCGACAGGGAGTAACTATGGCTACACCTTC.

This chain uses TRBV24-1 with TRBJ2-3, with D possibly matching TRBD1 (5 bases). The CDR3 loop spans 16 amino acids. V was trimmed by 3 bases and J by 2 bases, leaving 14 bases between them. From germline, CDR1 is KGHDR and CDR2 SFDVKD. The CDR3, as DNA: TGTGCCACCAGTGATGCAAACTCAGGGATCACAGATACGCAGTATTTT. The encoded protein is CATSDANSGITDTQYF.

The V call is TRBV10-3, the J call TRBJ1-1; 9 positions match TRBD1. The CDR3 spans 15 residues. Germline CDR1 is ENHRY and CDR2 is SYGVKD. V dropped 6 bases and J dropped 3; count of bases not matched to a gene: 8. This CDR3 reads CAISRDRVGDTEAFF. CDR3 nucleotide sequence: TGTGCCATCAGCCGGGACAGGGTTGGCGACACTGAAGCTTTCTTT.